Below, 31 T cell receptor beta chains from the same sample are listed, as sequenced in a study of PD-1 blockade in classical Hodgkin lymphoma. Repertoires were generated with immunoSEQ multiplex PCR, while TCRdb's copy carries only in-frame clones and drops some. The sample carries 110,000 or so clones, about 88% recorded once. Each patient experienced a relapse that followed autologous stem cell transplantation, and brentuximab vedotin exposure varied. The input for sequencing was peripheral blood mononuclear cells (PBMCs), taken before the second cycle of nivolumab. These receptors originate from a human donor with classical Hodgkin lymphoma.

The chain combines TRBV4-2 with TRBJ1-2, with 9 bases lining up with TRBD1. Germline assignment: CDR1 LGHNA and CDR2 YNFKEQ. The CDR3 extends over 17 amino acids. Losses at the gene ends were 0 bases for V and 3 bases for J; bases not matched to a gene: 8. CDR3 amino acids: CASSQDPPGQGDYGYTF. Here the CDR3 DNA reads TGTGCCAGCAGCCAAGATCCCCCGGGACAGGGTGACTATGGCTACACCTTC.

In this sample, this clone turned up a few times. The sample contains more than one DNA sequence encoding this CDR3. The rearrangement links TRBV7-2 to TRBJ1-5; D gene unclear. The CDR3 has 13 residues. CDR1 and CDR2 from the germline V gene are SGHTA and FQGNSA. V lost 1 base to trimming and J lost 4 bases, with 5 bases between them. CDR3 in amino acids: CASSLGTNQPQHF. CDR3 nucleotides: TGTGCCAGCAGCTTAGGAACAAATCAGCCCCAGCATTTT.

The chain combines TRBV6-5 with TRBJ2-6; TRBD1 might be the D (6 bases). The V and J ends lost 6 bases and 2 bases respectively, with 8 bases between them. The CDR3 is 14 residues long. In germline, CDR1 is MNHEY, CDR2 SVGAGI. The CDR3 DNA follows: TGTGCCAGCAGAGGGGGACCTGGGGCCAACGTCCTGACTTTC. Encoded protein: CASRGGPGANVLTF.

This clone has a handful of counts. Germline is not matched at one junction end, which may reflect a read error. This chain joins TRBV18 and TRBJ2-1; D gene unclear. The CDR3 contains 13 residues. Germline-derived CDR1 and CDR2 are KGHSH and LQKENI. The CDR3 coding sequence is TGTGCCAGCTCCGCCGGCTCCGACAATGAGCAGTTCTTC. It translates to CASSAGSDNEQFF.

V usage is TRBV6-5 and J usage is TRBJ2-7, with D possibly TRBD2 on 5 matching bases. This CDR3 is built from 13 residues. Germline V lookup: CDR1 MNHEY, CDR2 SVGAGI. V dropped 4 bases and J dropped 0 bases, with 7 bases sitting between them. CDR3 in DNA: TGTGCCAGCAGTTTCCGGGACTCCTACGAGCAGTACTTC. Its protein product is CASSFRDSYEQYF.

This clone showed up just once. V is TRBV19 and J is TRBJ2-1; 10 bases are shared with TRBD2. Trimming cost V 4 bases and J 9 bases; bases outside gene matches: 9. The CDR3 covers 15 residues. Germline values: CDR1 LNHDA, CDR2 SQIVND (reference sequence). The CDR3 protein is CASSTSGSTWSEQFF. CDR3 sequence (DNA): TGTGCCAGTAGTACTAGCGGGAGCACCTGGAGTGAGCAGTTCTTC.

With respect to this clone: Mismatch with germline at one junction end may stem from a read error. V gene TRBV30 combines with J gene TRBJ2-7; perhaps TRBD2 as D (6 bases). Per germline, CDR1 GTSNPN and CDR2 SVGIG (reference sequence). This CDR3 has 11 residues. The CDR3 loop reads CACWDFRFISF. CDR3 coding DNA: TGTGCCTGTTGGGACTTCAGATTTATAAGCTTC.

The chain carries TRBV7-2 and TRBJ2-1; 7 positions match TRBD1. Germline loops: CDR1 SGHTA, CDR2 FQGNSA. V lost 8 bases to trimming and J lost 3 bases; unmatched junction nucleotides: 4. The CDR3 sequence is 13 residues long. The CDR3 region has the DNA TGTGCCAGCTCCGGGACAGTCTACAATGAGCAGTTCTTC. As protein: CASSGTVYNEQFF.

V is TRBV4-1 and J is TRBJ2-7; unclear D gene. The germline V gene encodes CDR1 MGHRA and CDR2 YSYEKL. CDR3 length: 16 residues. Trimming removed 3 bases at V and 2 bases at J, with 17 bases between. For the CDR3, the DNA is TGCGCCAGCAGCCAGGGCCAAAGGGCACCTCCCTACGAGCAGTACTTC. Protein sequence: CASSQGQRAPPYEQYF.

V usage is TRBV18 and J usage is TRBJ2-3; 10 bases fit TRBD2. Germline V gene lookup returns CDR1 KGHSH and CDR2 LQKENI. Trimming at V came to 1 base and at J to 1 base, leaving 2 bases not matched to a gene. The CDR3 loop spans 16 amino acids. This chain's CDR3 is CASSPQLAGGTDTQYF. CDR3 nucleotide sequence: TGTGCCAGCTCACCACAGCTAGCGGGAGGCACAGATACGCAGTATTTT.

The chain's CDR3 is CASSLVPGTSGETQYF. CDR3 DNA: TGTGCCAGCAGCTTAGTCCCAGGGACTAGCGGTGAGACCCAGTACTTC. The rearrangement uses TRBV7-6 and TRBJ2-5, with 11 bases that match TRBD2. The germline V gene encodes CDR1 SGHVS and CDR2 FNYEAQ. The CDR3 is 16 residues long. The V and J ends lost 1 base and 5 bases, in that order; junction bases with no gene match: 6.

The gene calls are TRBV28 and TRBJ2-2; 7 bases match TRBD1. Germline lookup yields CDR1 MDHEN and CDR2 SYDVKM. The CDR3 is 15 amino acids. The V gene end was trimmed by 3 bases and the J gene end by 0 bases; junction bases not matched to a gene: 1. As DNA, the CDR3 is TGTGCCAGCAGTTTCGGACAGGCGAACACCGGGGAGCTGTTTTTT. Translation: CASSFGQANTGELFF.

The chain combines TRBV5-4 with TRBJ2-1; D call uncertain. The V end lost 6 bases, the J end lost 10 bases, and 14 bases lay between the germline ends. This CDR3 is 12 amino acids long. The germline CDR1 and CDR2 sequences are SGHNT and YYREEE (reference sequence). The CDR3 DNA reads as TGTGCCAGCAACGCCCCCGGTGGGGAGCAGTTCTTC. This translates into CASNAPGGEQFF.

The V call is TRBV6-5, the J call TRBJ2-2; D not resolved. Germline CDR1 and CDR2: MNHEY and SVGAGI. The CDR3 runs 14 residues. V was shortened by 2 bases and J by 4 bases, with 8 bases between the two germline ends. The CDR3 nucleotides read TGTGCCAGCAGTTACAGGGTGGGCACCGGGGAGCTGTTTTTT. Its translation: CASSYRVGTGELFF.

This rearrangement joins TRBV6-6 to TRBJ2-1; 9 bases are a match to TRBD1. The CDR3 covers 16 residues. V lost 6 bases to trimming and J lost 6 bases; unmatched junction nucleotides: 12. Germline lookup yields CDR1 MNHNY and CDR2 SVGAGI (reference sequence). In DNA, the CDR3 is TGTGCCAGCAGCCATGCTCCGGACAGGGGATCCAATGAGCAGTTCTTC. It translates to CASSHAPDRGSNEQFF.

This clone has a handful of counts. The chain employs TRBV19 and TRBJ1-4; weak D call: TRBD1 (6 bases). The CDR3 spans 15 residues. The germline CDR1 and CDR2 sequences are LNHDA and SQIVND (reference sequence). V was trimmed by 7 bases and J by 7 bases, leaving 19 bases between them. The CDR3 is CASIYSGTTGEKLFF. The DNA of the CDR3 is TGTGCCAGTATCTATTCCGGGACAACTGGTGAAAAACTGTTTTTT.

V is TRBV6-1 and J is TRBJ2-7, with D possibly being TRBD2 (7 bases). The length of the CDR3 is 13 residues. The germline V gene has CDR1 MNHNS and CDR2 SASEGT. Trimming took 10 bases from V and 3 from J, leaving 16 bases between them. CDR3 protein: CATRGGASYEQYF. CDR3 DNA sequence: TGTGCCACACGAGGGGGGGCGAGCTACGAGCAGTACTTC.

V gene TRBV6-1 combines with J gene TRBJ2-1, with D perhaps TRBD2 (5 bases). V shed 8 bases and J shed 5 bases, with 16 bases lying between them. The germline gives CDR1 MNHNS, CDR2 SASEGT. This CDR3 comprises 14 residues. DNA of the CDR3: TGTGCCAGCGGCCGGTCTAAGCGGAACAATGAGCAGTTCTTC. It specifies CASGRSKRNNEQFF.

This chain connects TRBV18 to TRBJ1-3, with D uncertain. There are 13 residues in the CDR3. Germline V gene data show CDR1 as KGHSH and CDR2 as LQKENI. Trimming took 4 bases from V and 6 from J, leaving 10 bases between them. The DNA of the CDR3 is TGTGCCAGCTCACGCGATGCGCAAAACACCATATATTTT. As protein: CASSRDAQNTIYF.

Here the CDR3 DNA reads TGTGCCACCAGCAGGGGACAGGGCCACAATGAGCAGTTCTTC. Residues: CATSRGQGHNEQFF. The chain employs TRBV15 and TRBJ2-1, with 9 bases lining up with TRBD1. The ends lost 3 bases at V and 5 bases at J; junction bases unmatched: 2. The CDR3 extends over 14 amino acids. Germline CDR1 reads LNHNV; CDR2 reads YYDKDF (reference sequence).

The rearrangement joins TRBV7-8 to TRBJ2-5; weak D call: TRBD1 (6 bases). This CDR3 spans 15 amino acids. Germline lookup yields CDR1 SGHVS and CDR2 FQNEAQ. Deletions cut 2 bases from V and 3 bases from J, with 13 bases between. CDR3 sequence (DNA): TGTGCCAGCAGCTTAAGGGGGTCGAGGGAAGAGACCCAGTACTTC. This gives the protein CASSLRGSREETQYF.

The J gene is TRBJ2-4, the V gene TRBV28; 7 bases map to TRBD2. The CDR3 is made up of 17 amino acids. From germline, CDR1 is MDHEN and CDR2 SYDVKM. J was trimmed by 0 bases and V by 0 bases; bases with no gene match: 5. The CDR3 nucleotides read TGTGCCAGCAGTTTATGGGGGGAGGGGCTAGCCAAAAACATTCAGTACTTC. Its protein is CASSLWGEGLAKNIQYF. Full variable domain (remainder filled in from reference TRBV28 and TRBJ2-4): DVKVTQSSRYLVKRTGEKVFLECVQDMDHENMFWYRQDPGLGLRLIYFSYDVKMKEKGDIPEGYSVSREKKERFSLILESASTNQTSMYLCASSLWGEGLAKNIQYFGAGTRLSVL.

The CDR3 bases are TGCGCCAGCAGCTTGGAGGGACAGGGGCAACTCTATGGCTACACCTTC. Translation: CASSLEGQGQLYGYTF. The chain uses TRBV5-1 and TRBJ1-2; 10 nucleotides agree with TRBD1. The V gene end was trimmed by 0 bases and the J gene end by 4 bases; junction bases not matched to a gene: 6. This CDR3 comprises 16 residues. Germline V gene lookup returns CDR1 SGHRS and CDR2 YFSETQ.

Here the CDR3 reads CASSGVDRDSYEQYF. CDR3 nucleotide sequence: TGTGCCAGCTCCGGCGTCGACAGGGATTCCTACGAGCAGTACTTC. The V call is TRBV18, the J call TRBJ2-7; 7 bases map to TRBD1. The CDR3 is 15 residues long. V was clipped by 6 bases and J by 1 base; unmatched bases: 9. Per germline, CDR1 KGHSH and CDR2 LQKENI. The full variable domain, completed using reference TRBV18 and TRBJ2-7, is NAGVMQNPRHLVRRRGQEARLRCSPMKGHSHVYWYRQLPEEGLKFMVYLQKENIIDESGMPKERFSAEFPKEGPSILRIQQVVRGDSAAYFCASSGVDRDSYEQYFGPGTRLTVT.

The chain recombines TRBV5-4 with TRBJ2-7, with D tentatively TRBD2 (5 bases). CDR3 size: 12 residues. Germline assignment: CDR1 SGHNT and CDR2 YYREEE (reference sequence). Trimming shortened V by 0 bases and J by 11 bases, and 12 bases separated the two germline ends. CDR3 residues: CASSLGGGMEYF. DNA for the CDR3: TGTGCCAGCAGCTTGGGCGGAGGTATGGAGTACTTC. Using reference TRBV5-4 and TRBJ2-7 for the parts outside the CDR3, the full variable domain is ETGVTQSPTHLIKTRGQQVTLRCSSQSGHNTVSWYQQALGQGPQFIFQYYREEENGRGNFPPRFSGLQFPNYSSELNVNALELDDSALYLCASSLGGGMEYFGPGTRLTVT.

Here the CDR3 reads CASSFDITSGGYEQYF. CDR3 DNA: TGTGCCAGCAGCTTTGATATAACTAGCGGAGGTTACGAGCAGTACTTC. The chain employs TRBV7-9 and TRBJ2-7; 8 bases fit TRBD2. The V segment lost 3 bases and the J segment 4 bases; nucleotides outside the gene matches: 11. The CDR3 length is 16 residues. Per germline, CDR1 SEHNR and CDR2 FQNEAQ (reference sequence).

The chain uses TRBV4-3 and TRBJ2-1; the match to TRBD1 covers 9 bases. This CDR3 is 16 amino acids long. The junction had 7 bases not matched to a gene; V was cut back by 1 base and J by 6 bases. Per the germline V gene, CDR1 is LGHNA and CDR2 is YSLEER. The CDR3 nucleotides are TGCGCCAGCAGCCAAGGGGGACAGGGAGACAGCAATGAGCAGTTCTTC. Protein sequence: CASSQGGQGDSNEQFF.

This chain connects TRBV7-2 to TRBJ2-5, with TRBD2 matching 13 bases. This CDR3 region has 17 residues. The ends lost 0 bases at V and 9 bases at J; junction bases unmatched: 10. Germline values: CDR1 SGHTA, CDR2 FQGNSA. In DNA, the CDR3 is TGTGCCAGCAGCTTAGCATTACTAGCGGGGGGGGCAAGGGCCCAGTACTTC. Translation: CASSLALLAGGARAQYF. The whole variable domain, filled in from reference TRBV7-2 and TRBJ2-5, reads GAGVSQSPSNKVTEKGKDVELRCDPISGHTALYWYRQSLGQGLEFLIYFQGNSAPDKSGLPSDRFSAERTGGSVSTLTIQRTQQEDSAVYLCASSLALLAGGARAQYFGPGTRLLVL.

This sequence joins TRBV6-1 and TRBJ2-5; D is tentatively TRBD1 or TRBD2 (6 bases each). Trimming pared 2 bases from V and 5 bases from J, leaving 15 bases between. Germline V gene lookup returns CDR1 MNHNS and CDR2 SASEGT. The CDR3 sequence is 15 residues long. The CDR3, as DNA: TGTGCCAGCAGTGAAACACCGGGGGCCGGTGAGACCCAGTACTTC. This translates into CASSETPGAGETQYF.

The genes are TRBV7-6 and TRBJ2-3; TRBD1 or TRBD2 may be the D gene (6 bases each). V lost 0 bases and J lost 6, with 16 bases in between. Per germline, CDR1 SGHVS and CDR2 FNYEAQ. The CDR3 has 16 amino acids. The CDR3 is CASSLAGAGSFDTQYF. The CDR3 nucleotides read TGTGCCAGCAGCTTAGCGGGGGCGGGAAGTTTTGATACGCAGTATTTT.

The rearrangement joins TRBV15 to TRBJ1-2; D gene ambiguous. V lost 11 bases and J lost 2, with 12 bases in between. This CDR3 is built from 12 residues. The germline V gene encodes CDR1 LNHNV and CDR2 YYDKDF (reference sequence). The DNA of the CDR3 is TGTGCCGCGGGAAGGGAGAACTATGGCTACACCTTC. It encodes CAAGRENYGYTF.